Below are 21 T cell receptor beta chains sequenced from a single sample in a study of OX40 agonist ivuxolimab in advanced cancers. Produced via immunoSEQ multiplex PCR; TCRdb's table is partial and in-frame only. Here the sample spans roughly 40,000 clones, about four fifths being singletons. Sample: CD4+ or CD8+ T cells sorted from blood, taken in a trial of the OX40 agonist ivuxolimab. The receptor source for this set is an adult with an advanced solid tumor such as melanoma, head and neck, liver or kidney cancer.

V gene TRBV15 combines with J gene TRBJ1-5; perhaps TRBD1 as D (5 bases). The CDR3 extends over 14 amino acids. V lost 8 bases and J 0 bases, leaving 11 bases between the germline ends. Germline values: CDR1 LNHNV, CDR2 YYDKDF (reference sequence). Written as DNA, the CDR3 is TGTGCCACCTCGACAGAGTATAGCAATCAGCCCCAGCATTTT. Encoded protein: CATSTEYSNQPQHF.

J is TRBJ2-7 and V is TRBV28, with 7 bases identical to TRBD1. There are 16 residues in the CDR3. Germline V gene lookup returns CDR1 MDHEN and CDR2 SYDVKM. The ends lost 5 bases at V and 0 bases at J; junction bases unmatched: 10. This CDR3 is CASSPLLGGGSYEQYF. Here the CDR3 DNA reads TGTGCCAGCAGTCCCCTCTTAGGGGGCGGCTCCTACGAGCAGTACTTC.

This clone was seen once. This chain links TRBV29-1 with TRBJ2-3; 13 nucleotides agree with TRBD2. Germline CDR1 and CDR2: SQVTM and ANQGSEA. The CDR3 is made up of 14 amino acids. The J segment lost 4 bases and the V segment lost 7 bases, leaving 5 bases of the junction unmatched. The CDR3 region has the DNA TGCAGCGCGGGCGGACTAGCGGGGGCAGATACGCAGTATTTT. It translates to CSAGGLAGADTQYF.

J is TRBJ1-4 and V is TRBV7-6; D gene uncertain. The CDR3 totals 13 residues. V lost 7 bases and J 5 bases, leaving 11 bases between the germline ends. The germline gives CDR1 SGHVS, CDR2 FNYEAQ. CDR3 coding DNA: TGTGCCAGCACCCCGAACAGAAATGAAAAACTGTTTTTT. Amino acid sequence: CASTPNRNEKLFF. The whole variable domain, filled in from reference TRBV7-6 and TRBJ1-4, reads GAGVSQSPRYKVTKRGQDVALRCDPISGHVSLYWYRQALGQGPEFLTYFNYEAQQDKSGLPNDRFSAERPEGSISTLTIQRTEQRDSAMYRCASTPNRNEKLFFGSGTQLSVL.

The V call is TRBV7-3, the J call TRBJ2-3; TRBD1 or TRBD2 may be the D gene (5 bases each). The CDR3 covers 16 residues. Looked up from germline, CDR1 is SGHTA and CDR2 is FQGTGA. Trimming took 0 bases from V and 0 from J, leaving 10 bases between them. For the CDR3, the DNA is TGTGCCAGCAGCTTAACGGGGACGGGTAGCACAGATACGCAGTATTTT. Translation: CASSLTGTGSTDTQYF.

This rearrangement joins TRBV29-1 to TRBJ2-3; D remains unclear. The CDR3 totals 15 residues. The V and J ends lost 1 base and 2 bases respectively, with 13 bases between them. CDR1 is SQVTM, CDR2 ANQGSEA, per germline. The CDR3 DNA follows: TGCAGCGTTGAAGGGCAGTCGGGTTACACAGATACGCAGTATTTT. This gives the protein CSVEGQSGYTDTQYF.

The J gene is TRBJ1-4, the V gene TRBV30; TRBD1 might be the D (6 bases). This CDR3 contains 15 residues. V lost 2 bases, J lost 7 bases, and 17 bases lay in between. CDR1 and CDR2 from the germline V gene are GTSNPN and SVGIG (reference sequence). The CDR3: CAWSTGGRGSEKLFF. The CDR3, as DNA: TGTGCCTGGAGTACCGGGGGGCGCGGAAGTGAAAAACTGTTTTTT.

The CDR3 DNA is TGTGCCAGCAGCTTAGCTTCGGCAGCAAACTATGGCTACACCTTC. Residues: CASSLASAANYGYTF. This rearrangement joins TRBV7-9 to TRBJ1-2; D ambiguous. Trimming shortened V by 0 bases and J by 2 bases, and 10 bases separated the two germline ends. The CDR3 has 15 residues. Germline V lookup: CDR1 SEHNR, CDR2 FQNEAQ (reference sequence).

V usage is TRBV6-1 and J usage is TRBJ2-1; the match to TRBD1 covers 7 bases. J lost 2 bases, V lost 5 bases, and 6 bases had no gene match. The CDR3 consists of 15 residues. Looked up from germline, CDR1 is MNHNS and CDR2 is SASEGT. CDR3 in DNA: TGTGCCAGCAGTCCGACAGGGAACCCCTACAATGAGCAGTTCTTC. Translation gives CASSPTGNPYNEQFF.

The chain carries TRBV6-1 and TRBJ2-5; 10 positions agree with TRBD1. The V gene end was trimmed by 7 bases and the J gene end by 4 bases; junction bases not matched to a gene: 6. CDR1 and CDR2 from the germline V gene are MNHNS and SASEGT. This CDR3 is built from 14 residues. In DNA, the CDR3 is TGTGCCAGCACCCTGGACAGGGGGGGAGAGACCCAGTACTTC. This sequence encodes CASTLDRGGETQYF.

The rearrangement links TRBV2 to TRBJ1-5; D is possibly TRBD1 (5 bases). CDR1 SNHLY and CDR2 FYNNEI come from the germline V gene. Between the trimmed V and J ends, which lost 3 bases and 6 bases, there was a span of 12 bases. This CDR3 is 14 amino acids long. The CDR3, as DNA: TGTGCCAGCAGTGACGATTTGGGGGTTCAGCCCCAGCATTTT. Protein sequence: CASSDDLGVQPQHF. Full variable domain (outside the CDR3, taken from reference TRBV2 and TRBJ1-5): EPEVTQTPSHQVTQMGQEVILRCVPISNHLYFYWYRQILGQKVEFLVSFYNNEISEKSEIFDDQFSVERPDGSNFTLKIRSTKLEDSAMYFCASSDDLGVQPQHFGDGTRLSIL.

V usage is TRBV9 and J usage is TRBJ2-5; maybe TRBD2 (7 bases). Germline values: CDR1 SGDLS, CDR2 YYNGEE. This CDR3 contains 15 residues. The V end was cut by 1 base, the J end by 5 bases, with 15 bases between. CDR3 sequence: CASSVSGTNRETQYF. As DNA, the CDR3 is TGTGCCAGCAGCGTAAGCGGGACAAACAGGGAGACCCAGTACTTC.

This clone was picked up one time. The gene calls are TRBV7-8 and TRBJ1-2, with 9 nucleotides matching TRBD1. The V gene's germline CDR1 is SGHVS and CDR2 FQNEAQ. This CDR3 contains 14 residues. J lost 7 bases, V lost 5 bases, and 8 bases had no gene match. Here the CDR3 reads CASSIGDRASGYTF. The DNA of the CDR3 is TGTGCCAGCAGCATAGGGGACAGGGCCTCTGGCTACACCTTC.

This chain connects TRBV5-8 to TRBJ2-1; possibly TRBD2 for D (7 bases). Germline V gene data show CDR1 as SGHTS and CDR2 as YDEGEE. Trimming took 7 bases from V and 2 from J, leaving 13 bases between them. This CDR3 contains 14 residues. The CDR3 loop is CASSRGATYNEQFF. CDR3 nucleotide sequence: TGTGCCAGCTCCCGGGGGGCAACCTACAATGAGCAGTTCTTC.

V usage is TRBV10-3 and J usage is TRBJ2-1; 9 bases agree with TRBD2. V was clipped by 11 bases and J by 5 bases; unmatched bases: 13. CDR1 and CDR2 from the germline V gene are ENHRY and SYGVKD. The CDR3 is 15 residues long. Here the CDR3 DNA reads TGTGCCTCTTCACCCTGGGGCGGGGGGGACAATGAGCAGTTCTTC. This encodes CASSPWGGGDNEQFF.

This clone occurred once. The chain couples TRBV4-1 to TRBJ1-4; a weak D match, TRBD1 (6 bases). CDR1 and CDR2 from the germline V gene are MGHRA and YSYEKL. Between the trimmed V and J ends, which lost 4 bases and 7 bases, there was a span of 19 bases. This CDR3 contains 16 residues. CDR3: CASSPVLQGRGEKLFF. As DNA, the CDR3 is TGCGCCAGCAGCCCCGTACTACAGGGCAGAGGTGAAAAACTGTTTTTT.

The V gene is TRBV29-1, the J gene TRBJ2-7; D gene ambiguous. CDR1 and CDR2 (germline): SQVTM, ANQGSEA. The CDR3 totals 14 residues. V lost 4 bases, J lost 1 base, and 14 bases lay in between. CDR3 bases: TGCAGCGTTGGGCGGACGGCGAATTCCTACGAGCAGTACTTC. It encodes CSVGRTANSYEQYF.

CDR3 sequence (DNA): TGTGCCACCAGCAGAGATTTGCGGACAGCCTATGGCTACACCTTC. Amino acid sequence: CATSRDLRTAYGYTF. This sequence joins TRBV15 and TRBJ1-2; tentative D call: TRBD1 (6 bases). With 0 bases removed from V and 4 bases from J, the gap between germline ends came to 12 bases. Looked up from germline, CDR1 is LNHNV and CDR2 is YYDKDF (reference sequence). The CDR3 runs 15 residues.

The gene calls are TRBV9 and TRBJ2-5, with a tentative D call TRBD2 (5 bases). The ends were cut back, 3 bases at V and 4 bases at J, with 13 bases in the middle. CDR3 length: 14 residues. Per the germline V gene, CDR1 is SGDLS and CDR2 is YYNGEE. This CDR3 is CASSALGGLETQYF. The CDR3 nucleotides are TGTGCCAGCAGCGCTCTTGGAGGTCTAGAGACCCAGTACTTC. Complete variable domain (other parts from reference TRBV9 and TRBJ2-5): DSGVTQTPKHLITATGQRVTLRCSPRSGDLSVYWYQQSLDQGLQFLIQYYNGEERAKGNILERFSAQQFPDLHSELNLSSLELGDSALYFCASSALGGLETQYFGPGTRLLVL.

The chain links TRBV2 to TRBJ2-5; D possibly corresponds to TRBD1 (6 bases). The J call is uncertain, as TRBJ2-7 better fits the DNA end. Germline CDR1 and CDR2: SNHLY and FYNNEI. CDR3 length: 19 amino acids. The CDR3 is CASSGALSLRTGNSYEQYF. The CDR3 DNA reads as TGTGCCAGCAGTGGAGCCCTTTCCCTCCGAACAGGGAACTCCTACGAGCAGTACTTC.

This clone was recorded only once. The chain carries TRBV6-1 and TRBJ1-1, with D unclear. CDR3 length equals 12 residues. Looked up from germline, CDR1 is MNHNS and CDR2 is SASEGT. V dropped 6 bases and J dropped 5 bases, with 10 bases sitting between them. CDR3 bases: TGTGCCAGCAGGTCTGGAGCGACTGAAGCTTTCTTT. Its protein product is CASRSGATEAFF.